This T cell receptor beta chain was found in a study of blood T cell repertoires in COVID-19. Looking at the study overall: Spain, Italy and the United States supplied samples that represented acute and convalescent COVID-19. In each case, the material was cDNA or gDNA derived from T cells, B-cell-depleted T cells, or PBMCs.

In this sample, this clone turned up once. The assay was immunoSEQ multiplex PCR, and TCRdb's table has in-frame clones only and misses some. The data contain 130,000 to 150,000 clones, 75% to 90% of them seen just once; the ten biggest clones take up approximately 10%. CDR1 and CDR2 from the germline V gene are SNHLY and FYNNEI. Trimming cost V 6 bases and J 5 bases; bases outside gene matches: 16. The CDR3 spans 17 residues. Recovered participants had two consecutive negative NP/OP PCR tests, healthcare professional clearance, or symptom resolution. This chain uses TRBV2 with TRBJ2-3, with TRBD1 identical over 8 bases. This TCR derives from a man between 60 and 75 years old who had recovered from COVID-19. Material for sequencing was PBMCs or T cells enriched from blood (not recorded which). CDR3 sequence reads: CASRADRGRGRGDTQYF. CDR3 sequence (DNA): TGTGCCAGCAGAGCAGACAGGGGCCGCGGGCGGGGAGATACGCAGTATTTT.